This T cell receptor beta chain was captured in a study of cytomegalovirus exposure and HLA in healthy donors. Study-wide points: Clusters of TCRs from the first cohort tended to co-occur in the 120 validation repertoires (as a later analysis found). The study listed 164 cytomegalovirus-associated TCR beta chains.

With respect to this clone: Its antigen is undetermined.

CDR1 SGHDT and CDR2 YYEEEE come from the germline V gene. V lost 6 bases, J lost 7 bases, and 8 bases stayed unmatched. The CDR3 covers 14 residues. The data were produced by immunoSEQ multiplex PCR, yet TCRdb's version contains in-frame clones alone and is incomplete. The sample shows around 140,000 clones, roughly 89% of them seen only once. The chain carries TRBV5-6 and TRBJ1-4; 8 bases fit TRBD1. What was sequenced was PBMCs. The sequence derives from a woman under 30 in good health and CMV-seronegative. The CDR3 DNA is TGTGCCAGCAACATAGACAGGGGAGTTGAAAAACTGTTTTTT. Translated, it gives CASNIDRGVEKLFF.